Below are 2 T cell receptor beta chains sequenced from a single sample in a study of shared clonotypes between healthy human individuals. TCRdb's table, derived via immunoSEQ multiplex PCR, lists solely in-frame clones and lacks some. Among some 1.5 million clones listed, roughly 97% were seen once. Sequencing was carried out using naive CD4+ T cells sorted from blood. The subset is: CD45RA+ positively selected. The source of these receptors is a young man in good health.

This chain connects TRBV6-1 to TRBJ2-7; 7 nucleotides agree with TRBD1. Germline loops: CDR1 MNHNS, CDR2 SASEGT. The junction had 4 bases not matched to a gene; V was cut back by 1 base and J by 4 bases. The CDR3 covers 14 residues. CDR3 residues: CASSEGQGYYEQYF. CDR3 nucleotides: TGTGCCAGCAGTGAAGGACAGGGCTATTACGAGCAGTACTTC.

The chain carries TRBV29-1 and TRBJ2-1; D is unclear. The CDR3 consists of 14 residues. Deletions cut 3 bases from V and 1 base from J, with 10 bases between. Germline-derived CDR1 and CDR2 are SQVTM and ANQGSEA. CDR3 sequence reads: CSVEETVSYNEQFF. The DNA for the CDR3 is TGCAGCGTTGAGGAGACCGTTTCCTACAATGAGCAGTTCTTC.